The 23 T cell receptor beta chains reported below all come from one sample, sequenced in a study of blood T cell repertoires in COVID-19. Assay used: immunoSEQ multiplex PCR; TCRdb lists only in-frame clones, some missing. The profile shows almost 400,000 clones, roughly 90% of them singletons. The sequencing sample was made of PBMCs or T cells enriched from blood (not recorded which). These receptors all come from a woman between 25 and 40 years old who had recovered from COVID-19.

The chain has TRBV7-2 and TRBJ2-7, with D unresolved. Trimming took off 3 bases at V and 6 bases at J, with 12 bases between the two ends. Germline lookup yields CDR1 SGHTA and CDR2 FQGNSA. The CDR3 is made up of 13 amino acids. Here the CDR3 reads CASSLSRVGEQYF. CDR3 DNA: TGTGCCAGCAGCTTGAGTCGGGTTGGCGAGCAGTACTTC. Variable domain in full (rest from reference TRBV7-2 and TRBJ2-7): GAGVSQSPSNKVTEKGKDVELRCDPISGHTALYWYRQSLGQGLEFLIYFQGNSAPDKSGLPSDRFSAERTGGSVSTLTIQRTQQEDSAVYLCASSLSRVGEQYFGPGTRLTVT.

This rearrangement joins TRBV27 to TRBJ2-6; D may be TRBD1 (5 bases). The germline V gene has CDR1 MNHEY and CDR2 SMNVEV (reference sequence). V was trimmed by 1 base and J by 2 bases, leaving 12 bases between them. The CDR3 runs to 17 residues. In nucleotides, the CDR3 is TGTGCCAGCAGTTTATGGCAGGGATCCCCTGGGGCCAACGTCCTGACTTTC. Translating gives CASSLWQGSPGANVLTF.

The chain uses TRBV30 and TRBJ1-6; D not resolved. The CDR3 length is 15 residues. Germline loops: CDR1 GTSNPN, CDR2 SVGIG (reference sequence). V shed 1 base and J shed 8 bases, with 15 bases lying between them. The CDR3 DNA sequence: TGTGCCTGGAGTGGGGAGACCCTGGACGATTCACCCCTCCACTTT. The encoded protein is CAWSGETLDDSPLHF.

CDR3 coding DNA: TGTGCCAGCAGCCTATACAACCCCGGGACAGGTGAAGAGACCCAGTACTTC. Protein product: CASSLYNPGTGEETQYF. The chain is built from TRBV7-8 and TRBJ2-5; the match to TRBD1 covers 8 bases. The CDR3 is 17 residues long. The V segment lost 5 bases and the J segment 3 bases; nucleotides outside the gene matches: 14. Germline V gene data show CDR1 as SGHVS and CDR2 as FQNEAQ.

This sequence joins TRBV30 and TRBJ1-2; D possibly corresponds to TRBD1 (5 bases). The CDR3 length is 15 residues. The V gene lost 4 bases and the J gene lost 4 bases, with 19 bases spanning the gap. Germline V gives CDR1 GTSNPN, CDR2 SVGIG (reference sequence). The CDR3 DNA is TGTGCCTGGACCGAGTCCTGGCAGGGAGGCTATGGCTACACCTTC. Its translation is CAWTESWQGGYGYTF.

The rearrangement uses TRBV9 and TRBJ2-2, with 9 bases matching TRBD2. CDR3 size: 15 residues. Germline values: CDR1 SGDLS, CDR2 YYNGEE. J was trimmed by 5 bases and V by 4 bases; bases with no gene match: 6. The CDR3 coding sequence is TGTGCCAGCAGCACCTTTAGCGGGAGTACCGGGGAGCTGTTTTTT. It is translated as CASSTFSGSTGELFF.

This clone was seen only once. The V and J genes are TRBV7-6 and TRBJ1-6; TRBD1 aligns across 7 bases. With V trimmed by 1 base and J by 5 bases, 11 bases remained unmatched. From germline, CDR1 is SGHVS and CDR2 FNYEAQ. This CDR3 contains 18 residues. The CDR3 protein is CASSLVGALGQNNSPLHF. DNA of the CDR3: TGTGCCAGCAGCTTAGTCGGCGCCCTGGGACAGAATAATTCACCCCTCCACTTT.

The V and J genes are TRBV7-9 and TRBJ2-5; tentatively, D is TRBD1 (6 bases). The length of the CDR3 is 14 residues. V was cut by 5 bases and J by 5 bases, with 15 bases left in between. Germline V gene sequence: CDR1 SEHNR, CDR2 FQNEAQ (reference sequence). CDR3 bases: TGTGCCAGCAGCCCACCGACAGGCTGGGAGACCCAGTACTTC. This encodes CASSPPTGWETQYF. The whole variable domain, filled in from reference TRBV7-9 and TRBJ2-5, reads DTGVSQNPRHKITKRGQNVTFRCDPISEHNRLYWYRQTLGQGPEFLTYFQNEAQLEKSRLLSDRFSAERPKGSFSTLEIQRTEQGDSAMYLCASSPPTGWETQYFGPGTRLLVL.

The gene calls are TRBV5-6 and TRBJ1-4; D is ambiguous. CDR1 and CDR2 (germline): SGHDT, YYEEEE. CDR3 size: 14 residues. V was trimmed by 3 bases and J by 1 base, leaving 7 bases between them. Here the CDR3 reads CASSSRLTNEKLFF. For the CDR3, the DNA is TGTGCCAGCAGCTCCAGATTAACTAATGAAAAACTGTTTTTT. The variable domain in full, with the rest retrieved from reference TRBV5-6 and TRBJ1-4, is DAGVTQSPTHLIKTRGQQVTLRCSPKSGHDTVSWYQQALGQGPQFIFQYYEEEERQRGNFPDRFSGHQFPNYSSELNVNALLLGDSALYLCASSSRLTNEKLFFGSGTQLSVL.

This chain connects TRBV25-1 to TRBJ2-5, with 12 bases aligning to TRBD1. The CDR3 runs to 15 residues. Germline CDR1 MGHDK, CDR2 SYGVNS. The junction had 4 bases not matched to a gene; V was cut back by 4 bases and J by 4 bases. The CDR3 bases are TGTGCCAGCAGTGGGGGGACAGGGGGCCGAGAGACCCAGTACTTC. Its protein is CASSGGTGGRETQYF. Together with reference TRBV25-1 and TRBJ2-5, the CDR3 gives the full variable domain: EADIYQTPRYLVIGTGKKITLECSQTMGHDKMYWYQQDPGMELHLIHYSYGVNSTEKGDLSSESTVSRIRTEHFPLTLESARPSHTSQYLCASSGGTGGRETQYFGPGTRLLVL.

DNA of the CDR3: TGTGCCAGCAGCTTAAGACCCGGGGCTGAAGCTTTCTTT. It codes for CASSLRPGAEAFF. The J gene is TRBJ1-1, the V gene TRBV7-3; D ambiguous. Germline assignment: CDR1 SGHTA and CDR2 FQGTGA. CDR3 length equals 13 residues. V lost 1 base, J lost 6 bases, and 9 bases lay in between.

This rearrangement joins TRBV24-1 to TRBJ2-4, with 10 bases fitting TRBD1. Germline lookup yields CDR1 KGHDR and CDR2 SFDVKD. V dropped 5 bases and J dropped 3; count of bases not matched to a gene: 6. The CDR3 loop spans 16 amino acids. CDR3 residues: CATSGTGGRDKNIQYF. CDR3 coding DNA: TGTGCCACCAGTGGGACAGGGGGTCGGGACAAAAACATTCAGTACTTC.

V and J are TRBV7-9 and TRBJ1-5; maybe TRBD1 (6 bases). Germline V gene lookup returns CDR1 SEHNR and CDR2 FQNEAQ (reference sequence). This CDR3 contains 16 residues. V dropped 1 base and J dropped 2 bases, with 12 bases sitting between them. The CDR3 DNA reads as TGTGCCAGCAGCTTAGTGGGGGGGGCTGGCAATCAGCCCCAGCATTTT. The encoded protein is CASSLVGGAGNQPQHF.

The chain links TRBV4-1 to TRBJ1-5; D uncertain. The V gene lost 0 bases and the J gene lost 2 bases, with 8 bases spanning the gap. Germline V gene lookup returns CDR1 MGHRA and CDR2 YSYEKL. This CDR3 is built from 15 residues. The CDR3 loop is CASSQDLAGNQPQHF. The CDR3 nucleotides read TGCGCCAGCAGCCAAGACCTAGCAGGCAATCAGCCCCAGCATTTT.

The chain employs TRBV28 and TRBJ1-3; D is undetermined. Germline V gene lookup returns CDR1 MDHEN and CDR2 SYDVKM. With 3 bases removed from V and 4 bases from J, the gap between germline ends came to 16 bases. The CDR3 spans 16 residues. The DNA of the CDR3 is TGTGCCAGCAGTTTTTTCGGGGATTCGGGCGGAAACACCATATATTTT. Protein: CASSFFGDSGGNTIYF. The entire variable domain, with the rest obtained from reference TRBV28 and TRBJ1-3, is as follows: DVKVTQSSRYLVKRTGEKVFLECVQDMDHENMFWYRQDPGLGLRLIYFSYDVKMKEKGDIPEGYSVSREKKERFSLILESASTNQTSMYLCASSFFGDSGGNTIYFGEGSWLTVV.

V usage is TRBV7-3 and J usage is TRBJ1-2; tentative D call: TRBD1 (6 bases). CDR3 size: 15 residues. The germline V and J ends were trimmed by 5 bases and 2 bases, with 15 bases remaining between them. Looked up from germline, CDR1 is SGHTA and CDR2 is FQGTGA. The CDR3 sequence: CASSKGGDGNYGYTF. The CDR3 region has the DNA TGTGCCAGCAGCAAAGGGGGAGACGGAAACTATGGCTACACCTTC.

The chain recombines TRBV2 with TRBJ1-6, with D unclear. Trimming left V 6 bases short and J 3 bases short, with 15 bases between. The CDR3 length is 16 residues. Germline CDR1 SNHLY, CDR2 FYNNEI. CDR3 region: CASRVRTTLYNSPLHF. The CDR3, as DNA: TGTGCCAGCAGGGTACGGACTACCCTCTATAATTCACCCCTCCACTTT. Complete variable domain (other parts from reference TRBV2 and TRBJ1-6): EPEVTQTPSHQVTQMGQEVILRCVPISNHLYFYWYRQILGQKVEFLVSFYNNEISEKSEIFDDQFSVERPDGSNFTLKIRSTKLEDSAMYFCASRVRTTLYNSPLHFGNGTRLTVT.

The rearrangement joins TRBV10-3 to TRBJ2-3; D is perhaps TRBD2 (6 bases). This CDR3 has 15 residues. The V gene's germline CDR1 is ENHRY and CDR2 SYGVKD. V was clipped by 8 bases and J by 0 bases, with 15 bases between them. The CDR3 sequence: CAIRSTGASTDTQYF. The CDR3 DNA follows: TGTGCCATCCGGTCGACGGGAGCTAGCACAGATACGCAGTATTTT.

This clone was recorded once. The chain couples TRBV12-3 or TRBV12-4 to TRBJ2-1, with 8 bases fitting TRBD2. The CDR3 totals 12 residues. After removal of 8 bases from V and 12 bases from J, the junction contained 9 bases not matched to a gene. CDR3 region: CASVSGIDRQFF. In DNA form, the CDR3 reads TGTGCCAGCGTTAGCGGGATAGATAGGCAGTTCTTC.

The rearrangement uses TRBV7-3 and TRBJ2-1; D perhaps matches TRBD2 (6 bases). CDR1 is SGHTA, CDR2 FQGTGA, per germline. This CDR3 is 15 amino acids long. V was clipped by 1 base and J by 6 bases, with 13 bases between them. The CDR3 region is CASSLNGGATNEQFF. For the CDR3, the DNA is TGTGCCAGCAGCTTAAATGGAGGGGCTACCAATGAGCAGTTCTTC.

The rearrangement uses TRBV29-1 and TRBJ2-1; D unclear. Trimming took 4 bases from V and 2 from J, leaving 9 bases between them. The CDR3 is 13 amino acids. Germline CDR1 reads SQVTM; CDR2 reads ANQGSEA. CDR3 DNA sequence: TGCAGCGTTGCCGGGTGGGCCTACAATGAGCAGTTCTTC. Translated: CSVAGWAYNEQFF.

The rearrangement uses TRBV15 and TRBJ2-7; 10 positions agree with TRBD1. The germline gives CDR1 LNHNV, CDR2 YYDKDF (reference sequence). The junction had 7 bases not matched to a gene; V was cut back by 4 bases and J by 4 bases. This CDR3 has 15 residues. CDR3 sequence reads: CATSTTTGGRYEQYF. In DNA form, the CDR3 reads TGTGCCACCAGCACGACGACAGGGGGCAGGTACGAGCAGTACTTC.

This clone has a handful of counts. The V and J genes are TRBV6-5 and TRBJ2-1; possible D gene TRBD1, 6 bases. From germline, CDR1 is MNHEY and CDR2 SVGAGI. The CDR3 sequence is 11 residues long. Deletions cut 7 bases from V and 9 bases from J, with 10 bases between. The CDR3: CASNLRGEQFF. CDR3 bases: TGTGCCAGCAACCTCAGGGGTGAGCAGTTCTTC.